The 13 T cell receptor beta chains in this list originate from one sample, sequenced in a study of T cells expressing NK-cell markers (dated by TCRdb to 2018 to 2020). The library was built by means of 5' RACE. Sequencing relied on an Illumina HiSeq 2000. Through TCRdb reprocessing, the reads give one entry per CDR3 protein sequence; DNA is omitted. The sample table holds under 600,000 distinct CDR3 sequences. The ten largest clones capture roughly 1.4% of the sample. Specimen: blood T cells: a sorted CD56 or NKG2C T cell subset, CD4+ or CD8+ T cells, or bulk PBMC T cells (not recorded which). These receptor sequences come from a woman in her 50s in good health. Donor details come from another sample of the same person, matched by shared clones.

V is TRBV3-1 and J is TRBJ2-7. In germline, CDR1 is LGHDT, CDR2 YNNKEL (reference sequence). This CDR3 comprises 13 residues. This CDR3 is CASSQGPVSEQYF.

The chain has TRBV3-1 and TRBJ2-5; with no DNA, the TCRdb D assignment of TRBD1 cannot be verified. The V gene's germline CDR1 is LGHDT and CDR2 YNNKEL (reference sequence). The CDR3 totals 14 residues. The CDR3 spells CASSRGQGPFAQYF.

The rearrangement links TRBV7-8 to TRBJ2-1; lacking DNA, the TRBD1 call made by TCRdb goes unchecked. This CDR3 region has 16 residues. CDR1 is SGHVS and CDR2 is FQNEAQ in the germline V gene. CDR3 protein: CASSPRPGVSGNEQFF.

The rearrangement uses TRBV11-3 and TRBJ2-7; TCRdb designates TRBD1, a call that cannot be tested without DNA. CDR3 size: 14 residues. The germline CDR1 and CDR2 sequences are SGHNT and YENEEA. CDR3 region: CASSTRRGVGEQYF.

The chain is built from TRBV11-2 and TRBJ2-3. This CDR3 has 13 amino acids. CDR1 and CDR2 (germline): SGHAT, FQNNGV. CDR3 in amino acids: CASSFGSTDTQYF.

The CDR3 spells CATSDPPGQGQETQYF. This chain uses TRBV24-1 with TRBJ2-5; TCRdb returns TRBD1, unconfirmable since there is no DNA. The CDR3 extends over 16 amino acids. The germline CDR1 and CDR2 sequences are KGHDR and SFDVKD.

This rearrangement joins TRBV11-2 to TRBJ2-1. Germline CDR1 is SGHAT and CDR2 is FQNNGV. This CDR3 comprises 16 residues. CDR3 region: CASRSYTGITRNEQFF.

The genes are TRBV12-3 or TRBV12-4 and TRBJ1-5; TCRdb selects TRBD1, and the lack of DNA leaves this call unchecked. There are 14 residues in the CDR3. The CDR3 is CASSLDGGDQPQHF.

The chain carries TRBV20-1 and TRBJ1-4; TCRdb's D gene call, TRBD1, goes unchecked for lack of DNA. Germline V CDR1 and CDR2: DFQATT, SNEGSKA (reference sequence). The CDR3 covers 14 residues. CDR3 sequence reads: CSASPGAWVEKLFF.

The rearrangement joins TRBV28 to TRBJ2-2; without DNA, the TCRdb call of TRBD2 cannot be checked. The CDR3 consists of 17 residues. Germline V lookup: CDR1 MDHEN, CDR2 SYDVKM. The CDR3 spells CASTLPGVGMNTGELFF. Together with reference TRBV28 and TRBJ2-2, the CDR3 gives the full variable domain: DVKVTQSSRYLVKRTGEKVFLECVQDMDHENMFWYRQDPGLGLRLIYFSYDVKMKEKGDIPEGYSVSREKKERFSLILESASTNQTSMYLCASTLPGVGMNTGELFFGEGSRLTVL.

This chain connects TRBV5-1 to TRBJ2-1; TCRdb proposes TRBD2, but this gene call is untestable without DNA. The CDR3 sequence is 16 residues long. Germline loops: CDR1 SGHRS, CDR2 YFSETQ. This CDR3 is CASSGDLAGGADEQFF. The full variable domain, in which reference TRBV5-1 and TRBJ2-1 provide the parts outside the CDR3, is KAGVTQTPRYLIKTRGQQVTLSCSPISGHRSVSWYQQTPGQGLQFLFEYFSETQRNKGNFPGRFSGRQFSNSRSEMNVSTLELGDSALYLCASSGDLAGGADEQFFGPGTRLTVL.

This sequence joins TRBV15 and TRBJ2-7; the D call from TCRdb, TRBD2, cannot be confirmed without DNA. Germline CDR1 LNHNV, CDR2 YYDKDF (reference sequence). CDR3 length equals 15 residues. The CDR3: CATSAHMGLQFRQYF.

V usage is TRBV4-1 and J usage is TRBJ2-1; TCRdb's D call of TRBD2 is untestable without DNA. Germline loops: CDR1 MGHRA, CDR2 YSYEKL. The CDR3 covers 17 residues. The chain's CDR3 is CASSQVAGGLPRPEQFF.